This TCR beta chain is drawn from a study of patients and donors after allogeneic stem cell transplantation. The CDR3 has 15 amino acids. Trimming removed 1 base from V and 2 bases from J, with 15 bases in between. Looked up from germline, CDR1 is SQVTM and CDR2 is ANQGSEA. This clonotype was counted a few times. TCRdb independently ran MiXCR on the RT-PCR reads; one entry per CDR3 protein. The table shows roughly 960,000 distinct CDR3 sequences, with around 17% occurring only once. The sequencing sample was made of blood, either unsorted or a sorted T cell fraction (not recorded which). This receptor was taken from a human donor who was either an allogeneic HSCT recipient or a stem cell or donor lymphocyte infusion donor (not recorded which). It is not recorded whose cells these are; they may come from a transplant donor. The genes are TRBV29-1 and TRBJ2-7; no clear D gene. CDR3 sequence reads: CSVEGPKGFPYEQYF. The CDR3 DNA reads as TGCAGCGTTGAAGGGCCCAAGGGATTTCCCTACGAGCAGTACTTC.